The subject of this entry is one T cell receptor (beta chain). The sample is drawn from a study of T-cell reconstitution after alpha-beta-depleted transplantation in children. Preparation of the TCRbeta library was carried out with unique molecular identifiers. One entry per CDR3 protein results from TCRdb running MiXCR on the PCR reads. The sample carries approximately 630,000 distinct CDR3 sequences, around 13% recorded once. The germline gives CDR1 DFQATT, CDR2 SNEGSKA (reference sequence). The CDR3 totals 15 residues. Deletions cut 2 bases from V and 1 base from J, with 11 bases between. Specimen: PBMCs, collected before TCRalphabeta/CD19-depleted stem cell transplant. The TCR was taken from a girl under 10 years old with congenital amegakaryocytic thrombocytopenia, due to receive a stem cell transplant. J is TRBJ2-2 and V is TRBV20-1; D is ambiguous. The CDR3 nucleotides read TGCAGTGCTAGACCCCTGAGTGGGAACACCGGGGAGCTGTTTTTT. Its translation is CSARPLSGNTGELFF.